This T cell receptor (beta chain) was retrieved from a study of cytomegalovirus exposure and HLA in healthy donors. Both 60 Vbeta primers and 13 Jbeta primers went into the PCR. This table comes from immunoSEQ multiplex PCR, and its TCRdb copy is limited to in-frame clones, with some not included. The sample records 90,000 to 120,000 clones, around 9.1% being singletons. Trimming removed 0 bases at V and 8 bases at J, with 22 bases between. The germline CDR1 and CDR2 sequences are LGHNA and YNFKEQ. This CDR3 has 17 residues. This clone occurred a few times. Sequencing was carried out using PBMCs. The rearrangement uses TRBV4-2 and TRBJ1-2; D possibly corresponds to TRBD1 (5 bases). This clonotype was obtained from a man aged 35-49 years in good health and CMV-seropositive. In DNA, the CDR3 is TGTGCCAGCAGCCAAGATGGGGCGGGAAAGCGGTCCGTCGGCTACACCTTC. Translation gives CASSQDGAGKRSVGYTF.